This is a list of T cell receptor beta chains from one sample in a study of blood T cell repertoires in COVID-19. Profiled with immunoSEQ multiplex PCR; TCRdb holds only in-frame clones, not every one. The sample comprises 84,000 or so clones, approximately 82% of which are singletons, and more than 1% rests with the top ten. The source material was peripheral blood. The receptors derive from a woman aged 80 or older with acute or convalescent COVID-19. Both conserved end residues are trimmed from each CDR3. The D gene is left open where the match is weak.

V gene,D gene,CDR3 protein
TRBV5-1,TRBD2,ASSPLGREGYNEQF
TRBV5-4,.,ASSLTGTGANVLT
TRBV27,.,ASSPTGTEAF
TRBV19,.,ASGTFEQF
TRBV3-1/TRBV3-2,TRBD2,ASGIAGNTGELF
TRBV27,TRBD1,ASSLQNRGPFNYGYT
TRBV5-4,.,ASSIGTNQPQH
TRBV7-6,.,ASSARQGSTGNTIY
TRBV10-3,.,AISGQQETQY
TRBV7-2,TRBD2,ASSLVGAGGRQETQY
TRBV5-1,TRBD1,ASSWIDRESNQPQH
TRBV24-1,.,ATSDLVGIGELF
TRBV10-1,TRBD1,ASSQGQGNTIY
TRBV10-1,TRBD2,ASSPGGVTDTQY
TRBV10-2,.,ASSPQHTGELF
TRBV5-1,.,ASSPRTASYEQY
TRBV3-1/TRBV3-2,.,ASSRGDFYEQY
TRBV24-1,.,ATSPSGANVLT
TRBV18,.,ASSLADSPTTEAF
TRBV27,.,ATRGHPPASTDTQY
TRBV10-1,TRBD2,ASSPWVAGVNEQY
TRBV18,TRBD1,ASSTGTENRGYT
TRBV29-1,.,SVEDTGYTEAF
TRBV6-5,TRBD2,ASKPPWGGNEQF
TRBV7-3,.,ASSRTPGVDTQY
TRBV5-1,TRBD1,ASSDVPGQANEQF
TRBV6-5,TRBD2,ASSYSGGAVDTQY
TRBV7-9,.,ASTAWTGRGTEAF
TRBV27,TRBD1,ASRWTGEREQF
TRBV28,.,ASSLSVSYEQY
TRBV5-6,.,ASSFFRDQPQH
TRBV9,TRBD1,ASSATTGGLGYT
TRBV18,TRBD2,ASSPPSGLAPSTTYNEQF
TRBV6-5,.,ASRTPTGMNTEAF
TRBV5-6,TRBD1,ASSHGQVPYEQY
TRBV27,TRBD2,ASSLGGGGHAGELF
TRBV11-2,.,ASSLTAGAF
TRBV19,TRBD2,ASSISGGREQF
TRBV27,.,ASSSVYTGELF
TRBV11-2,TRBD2,ASRSLAGGTPGELF
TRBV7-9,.,ASSRRQGGQETQY
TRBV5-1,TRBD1,ASSLGTGDNSPLH
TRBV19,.,ASSMGGRPYNEQF
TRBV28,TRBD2,ASTRGDVETQY
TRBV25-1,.,ASSAPPRPPGGYT
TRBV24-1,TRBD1,ATSDPTGLAF
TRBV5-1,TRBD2,ASSLDAASGNGEQF
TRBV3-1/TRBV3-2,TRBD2,ASSPTARTSVEQY
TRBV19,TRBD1,ASSIPDRGSAEAF
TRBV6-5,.,ALFPQGPTEAF
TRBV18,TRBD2,ASSPGGSSEQY
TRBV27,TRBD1,ASSLRGQKYEQY